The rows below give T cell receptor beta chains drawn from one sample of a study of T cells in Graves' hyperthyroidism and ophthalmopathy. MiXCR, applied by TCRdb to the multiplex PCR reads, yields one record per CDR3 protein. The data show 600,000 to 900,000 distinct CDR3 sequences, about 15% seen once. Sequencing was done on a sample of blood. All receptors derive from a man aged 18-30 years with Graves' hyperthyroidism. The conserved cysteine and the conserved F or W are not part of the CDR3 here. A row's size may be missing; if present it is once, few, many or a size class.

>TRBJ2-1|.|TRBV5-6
ASSPTSGRPAITYNEQF
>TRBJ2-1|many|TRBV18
ASSPVASGSWGEQF
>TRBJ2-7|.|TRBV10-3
AISDIGDNPYEQY
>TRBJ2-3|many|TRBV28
ASSPQGQGADTQY
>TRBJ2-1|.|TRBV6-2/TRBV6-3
ASSPLGRRGYNGQF
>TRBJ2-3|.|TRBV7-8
ASSRLAGWDTQY
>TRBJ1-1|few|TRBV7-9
ASSLTSAGTEAF
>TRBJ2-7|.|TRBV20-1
SASVGADYEQY
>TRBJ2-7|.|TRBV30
AWTRKRPPDEQY
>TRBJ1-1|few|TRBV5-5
ASSYREFGTEAF
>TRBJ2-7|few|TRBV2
ASSERGGLYEQY